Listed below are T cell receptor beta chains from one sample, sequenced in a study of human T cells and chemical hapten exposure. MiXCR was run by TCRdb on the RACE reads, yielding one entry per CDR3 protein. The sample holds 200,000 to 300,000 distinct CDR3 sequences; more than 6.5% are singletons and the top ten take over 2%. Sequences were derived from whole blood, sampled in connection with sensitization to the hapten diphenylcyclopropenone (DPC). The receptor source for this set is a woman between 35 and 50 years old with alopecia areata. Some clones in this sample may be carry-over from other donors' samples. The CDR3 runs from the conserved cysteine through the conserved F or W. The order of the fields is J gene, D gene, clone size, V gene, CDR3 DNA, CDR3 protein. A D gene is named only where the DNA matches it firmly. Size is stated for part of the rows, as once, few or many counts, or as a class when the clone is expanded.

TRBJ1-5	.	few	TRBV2	TGTGCCAGCGCAAGGGGGGGCAATCAGCCCCAGCATTTT	CASARGGNQPQHF
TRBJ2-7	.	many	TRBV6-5	TGTGCCAGCAGTTACTCGAGGGGCTACGAGCAGTACTTC	CASSYSRGYEQYF
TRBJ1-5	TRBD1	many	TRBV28	TGTGCCAGCAGTCCCTCAGGGGGTGATCAGCCCCAGCATTTT	CASSPSGGDQPQHF
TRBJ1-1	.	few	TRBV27	TGTGCCAGCAGTTCAATAGTTTCAGCGAGCGACGCTTTCTTT	CASSSIVSASDAFF
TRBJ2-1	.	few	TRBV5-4	TGTGCCAGCAGCCCGGCCCGACTCAATGAGCAGTTCTTC	CASSPARLNEQFF
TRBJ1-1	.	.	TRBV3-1	TGTGCCAGCAGCCAAAGCCCGGCAGGGGTCGCTTTCTTT	CASSQSPAGVAFF
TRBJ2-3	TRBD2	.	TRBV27	TGTGCCAGCAGTTTAATTTACGGGACTAGCGGGAGTGTAGCTACGCAGTATTTT	CASSLIYGTSGSVATQYF
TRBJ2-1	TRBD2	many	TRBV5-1	TGCGCCAGCAGCTCTTCTAGCGGGAGTGTCGATGAGCAGTTCTTC	CASSSSSGSVDEQFF
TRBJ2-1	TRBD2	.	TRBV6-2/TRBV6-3	TGTGCCAGCAGATCGACTAGCGCTTTTCGCAATGAGCAGTTCTTC	CASRSTSAFRNEQFF
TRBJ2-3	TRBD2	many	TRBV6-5	TGTGCCAGCACCACTCGGGGGGGGCCCCGGGATACGCAGTATTTT	CASTTRGGPRDTQYF
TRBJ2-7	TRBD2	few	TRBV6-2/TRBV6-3	TGTGCCAGCAGCACCAGCGGGAGGCCCTCCTACGAGCAGTACTTC	CASSTSGRPSYEQYF
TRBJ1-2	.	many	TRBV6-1	TGTGCCAGCAGTAGACAGGTTATGATGAATGGCTACACCTTC	CASSRQVMMNGYTF
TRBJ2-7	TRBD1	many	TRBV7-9	TGTGCCAGCAGCCAGGGACAGCTTCCAGACTACGAGCAGTACTTC	CASSQGQLPDYEQYF
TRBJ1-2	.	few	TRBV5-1	TGCGCCAGCAGTCCTTTTGGGGGTGGAAACTATGGCTACACCTTC	CASSPFGGGNYGYTF
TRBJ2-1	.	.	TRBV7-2	TGTGCCAGCAGCTGGGGGGCGGCTGAACAGTTCTTC	CASSWGAAEQFF
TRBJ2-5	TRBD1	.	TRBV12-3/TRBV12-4	TGTGCCAGCAGTTTCGGGACAGGGGGTTTTGAGACCCAGTACTTC	CASSFGTGGFETQYF
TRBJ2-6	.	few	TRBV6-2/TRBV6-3	TGTGCCAGCAGTAAGCACCGGGACACCCGGAGCTCTGGGGCCAACGTCCTGACTTTC	CASSKHRDTRSSGANVLTF
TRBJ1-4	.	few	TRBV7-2	TGTGCCAGCAGTACAACAGGGTCTGGTGAAAAACTGTTTTTT	CASSTTGSGEKLFF
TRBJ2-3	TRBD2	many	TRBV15	TGTGCCACCAGCAGAGAGCGGGGGACAGATACGCAGTATTTT	CATSRERGTDTQYF
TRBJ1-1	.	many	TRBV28	TGTGCCAGCTTCACAGGGAATGGTCCTGAAGCTTTCTTT	CASFTGNGPEAFF
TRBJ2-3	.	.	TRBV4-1	TGCGCCAGCAGCCGCGGACGGCTGAGGGATACGCAGTATTTT	CASSRGRLRDTQYF
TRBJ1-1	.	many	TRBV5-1	TGCGCCAGCAGTTCGGGACTGTCGTGGCCTGAAGCTTTCTTT	CASSSGLSWPEAFF
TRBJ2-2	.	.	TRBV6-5	TGTGCCAGCCTAGACTTTCGTGCAGGGGACACCGGGGAGCTGTTTTTT	CASLDFRAGDTGELFF
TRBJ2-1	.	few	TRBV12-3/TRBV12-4	TGTGCCAGCAGTTTACCTAACTACTACAATGAGCAGTTCTTC	CASSLPNYYNEQFF
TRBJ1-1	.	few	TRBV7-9	.	CASSFLWPAFF
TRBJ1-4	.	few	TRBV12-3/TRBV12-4	TGTGCCAGCAGTTTTCGGGGGGTGTCAACTAATGAAAAACTGTTTTTT	CASSFRGVSTNEKLFF
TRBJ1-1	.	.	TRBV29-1	TGCAGCGTTGAAGATCAAGCAGGGAGTGATACTGAAGCTTTCTTT	CSVEDQAGSDTEAFF
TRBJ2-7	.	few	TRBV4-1	TGCGCCAGCAGCCTACTCGAAGGGCCTTACGAGCAGTACTTC	CASSLLEGPYEQYF
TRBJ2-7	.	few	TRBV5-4	TGTGCCAGCAGCTTGGGCGGTTTCGCCTACGAGCAGTACTTC	CASSLGGFAYEQYF
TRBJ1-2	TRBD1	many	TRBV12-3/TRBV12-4	TGTGCCAGCATACTTGGACAGGGGGCCGGAGGCTACACCTTC	CASILGQGAGGYTF
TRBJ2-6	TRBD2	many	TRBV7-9	TGTGCCAGCAGCTTATTGGCGGGGGCTGGGGCCAACGTCCTGACTTTC	CASSLLAGAGANVLTF
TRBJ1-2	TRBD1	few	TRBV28	TGTGCCAGCAGTCCCGGACAGGGCTATGGCTACACCTTC	CASSPGQGYGYTF
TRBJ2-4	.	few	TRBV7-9	TGTGCCAGCAGCTCCCAGATTAGCATTCAGTACTTC	CASSSQISIQYF
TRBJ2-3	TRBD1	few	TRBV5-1	TGCGCCAGCAGCCAGGACAGGGGCGGAGGAGATACGCAGTATTTT	CASSQDRGGGDTQYF
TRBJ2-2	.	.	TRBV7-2	TGTGCCAGCAGCCGCAGGGTTGGACGGACCGGGGAGCTGTTTTTT	CASSRRVGRTGELFF
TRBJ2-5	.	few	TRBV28	TGTGCCAGCAGTTTCTCCTTCACGGCCGGACAGACCCAGTACTTC	CASSFSFTAGQTQYF
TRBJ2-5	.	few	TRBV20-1	TGCAGTGCTAGGGCCCCTCCCCAAGAGACCCAGTACTTC	CSARAPPQETQYF
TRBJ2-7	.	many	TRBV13	TGTGCCAGCAGCTCCGCCCCGACCGGTGTAGGATACGAGCAGTACTTC	CASSSAPTGVGYEQYF
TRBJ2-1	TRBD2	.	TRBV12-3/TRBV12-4	TGTGCCAGCAGTTATGCGGGGGGGGCTAGCGGGAGGCAGTTCTTC	CASSYAGGASGRQFF
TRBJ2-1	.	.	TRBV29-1	TGCAGCGTTGCCTGGGGTCCCAATGAGCAGTTCTTC	CSVAWGPNEQFF
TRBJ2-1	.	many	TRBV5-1	TGCGCCAGCAGCTTGGAGGGCAGAAAATACAATGAGCAGTTCTTC	CASSLEGRKYNEQFF
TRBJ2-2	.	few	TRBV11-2	TGTGCCAGCAGCTTAGCTCCTTCTGCCGGGGAGCTGTTTTTT	CASSLAPSAGELFF
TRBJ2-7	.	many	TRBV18	TGTGCCAGCTCACCACTCCAGCGCCCTAGCTCCTACGAGCAGTACTTC	CASSPLQRPSSYEQYF
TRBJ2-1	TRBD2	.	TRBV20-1	TGCAGTGCGGAGAGGCCAGCGGGAGTGGGTGAGCAGTTCTTC	CSAERPAGVGEQFF
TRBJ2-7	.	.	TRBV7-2	TGTGCCAGCAGCCCAGCTAGCGTAGGGGGCTACGAGCAGTACTTC	CASSPASVGGYEQYF
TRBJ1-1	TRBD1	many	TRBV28	TGTGCCAGCAGTTCGGGACAGGTGAACACTGAAGCTTTCTTT	CASSSGQVNTEAFF
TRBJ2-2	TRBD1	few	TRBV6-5	TGTGCCAGCAGTGGGGGACAGACGAACACCGGGGAGCTGTTTTTT	CASSGGQTNTGELFF